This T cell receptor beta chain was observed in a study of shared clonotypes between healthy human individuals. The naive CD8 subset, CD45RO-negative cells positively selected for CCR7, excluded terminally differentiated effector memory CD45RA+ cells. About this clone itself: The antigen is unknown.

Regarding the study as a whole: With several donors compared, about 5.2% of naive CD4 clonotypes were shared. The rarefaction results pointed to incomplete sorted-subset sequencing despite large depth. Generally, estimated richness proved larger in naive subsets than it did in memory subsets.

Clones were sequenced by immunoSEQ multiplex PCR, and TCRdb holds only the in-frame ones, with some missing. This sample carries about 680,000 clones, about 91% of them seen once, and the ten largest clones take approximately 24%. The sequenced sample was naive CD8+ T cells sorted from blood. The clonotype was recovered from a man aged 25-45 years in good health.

The CDR3 DNA sequence: TGTGCTAGTGGTTTGGGACTAGCGGGAGGGGATGGCAATGAGCAGTTCTTC. This sequence encodes CASGLGLAGGDGNEQFF. V is TRBV12-5 and J is TRBJ2-1; 14 bases agree with TRBD2. In germline, CDR1 is LGHNT, CDR2 FRNRAP. The CDR3 is 17 amino acids. Germline trimming cut 1 base from V and 6 bases from J; bases unmatched to any gene: 5.